The 8 T cell receptor beta chains in this list originate from one sample, sequenced in a study of glioma-infiltrating T cells. Amplification of TCR alpha and beta CDR3 regions from RNA used iRepertoire nested multiplex PCR. TCRdb passed the multiplex PCR reads through MiXCR, listing each CDR3 protein once. The sample records a few hundred thousand distinct CDR3 sequences, about two fifths being singletons. Sequencing was performed on glioma tissue, nonneoplastic brain tissue, or PBMCs (not recorded which). These receptors all stem from a human donor with low-grade glioma or glioblastoma, undergoing nonglioma brain surgery, or in good health (not recorded which).

The gene calls are TRBV6-1 and TRBJ1-6, with D tentatively TRBD1 (5 bases). Trimming left V 6 bases short and J 7 bases short, with 16 bases between. This CDR3 is built from 15 residues. The V gene's germline CDR1 is MNHNS and CDR2 SASEGT. CDR3 sequence: CASSRGRENNSPLHF. The DNA for the CDR3 is TGTGCCAGCAGCCGAGGCAGGGAGAACAATTCACCCCTCCACTTT.

The chain links TRBV27 to TRBJ2-7; TRBD1 might be the D (7 bases). The V and J ends lost 3 bases and 7 bases respectively, with 19 bases between them. There are 15 residues in the CDR3. Germline lookup yields CDR1 MNHEY and CDR2 SMNVEV (reference sequence). CDR3 coding DNA: TGTGCCAGCAGTTTCCGGCAGGGGGGAAGCAATGAGCAGTACTTC. The encoded protein is CASSFRQGGSNEQYF.

V is TRBV2 and J is TRBJ2-7, with TRBD1 matching over 8 bases. The germline V gene has CDR1 SNHLY and CDR2 FYNNEI. The CDR3 length is 15 residues. Losses at the gene ends were 5 bases for V and 7 bases for J; bases not matched to a gene: 13. CDR3 sequence (DNA): TGTGCCAGCAGTCCTCAGGGGGCTCCTTACAATGAGCAGTACTTC. It codes for CASSPQGAPYNEQYF.

The CDR3 spells CSALLLGARNEQYF. CDR3 DNA sequence: TGCAGTGCTCTTTTGCTGGGGGCACGGAACGAGCAGTACTTC. The chain is built from TRBV20-1 and TRBJ2-7; D possibly corresponds to TRBD1 (6 bases). The CDR3 spans 14 residues. V lost 5 bases to trimming and J lost 5 bases, with 19 bases between them. Germline-derived CDR1 and CDR2 are DFQATT and SNEGSKA (reference sequence).

V usage is TRBV20-1 and J usage is TRBJ2-7; 7 bases are shared with TRBD1. V trimming: 3 bases; J trimming: 0 bases; junction bases outside the gene matches: 14. This CDR3 spans 17 amino acids. Germline V gene lookup returns CDR1 DFQATT and CDR2 SNEGSKA (reference sequence). In nucleotides, the CDR3 is TGCAGTGCTAGTGCCCCGGGACAGCGATCGGCCTCCTACGAGCAGTACTTC. The encoded protein is CSASAPGQRSASYEQYF.

This clonotype was recorded at least ten times. V gene TRBV6-1 combines with J gene TRBJ2-3; TRBD2 might be the D (6 bases). With 0 bases removed from V and 14 bases from J, the gap between germline ends came to 18 bases. Germline assignment: CDR1 MNHNS and CDR2 SASEGT. The CDR3 is made up of 14 amino acids. The CDR3 DNA reads as TGTGCCAGCAGTGAAGCTGCAACGAGGAGGGTGCTGTATTTT. Translating it yields CASSEAATRRVLYF.

The genes are TRBV20-1 and TRBJ2-5, with 9 bases aligning to TRBD2. J lost 1 base, V lost 0 bases, and 6 bases had no gene match. The CDR3 totals 16 residues. CDR1 and CDR2 (germline): DFQATT, SNEGSKA (reference sequence). For the CDR3, the DNA is TGCAGTGCTAGAGATGGGCTAGCGGGATTCCAAGAGACCCAGTACTTC. Protein sequence: CSARDGLAGFQETQYF.

Points on this clonotype: Being one base from a much bigger clone, this may be a read error. In DNA form, the CDR3 reads TGTGCCAGCACCCCTTGGGGGAGAGGGTACTACGAGCAGCACTTC. This encodes CASTPWGRGYYEQHF. V usage is TRBV6-1 and J usage is TRBJ2-7; D may match TRBD1 or TRBD2 (5 bases each). Germline V gives CDR1 MNHNS, CDR2 SASEGT. The CDR3 has 15 residues.